This TCR beta chain derives from a study of T cells in localized non-small cell lung cancer. Study-wide points: Uninvolved adjacent lung showed higher T cell clonality than tumor. Within adjacent lung there appeared a median 57 of the top 100 tumor clones.

Clones were read by immunoSEQ multiplex PCR, and TCRdb kept only the in-frame ones, dropping some. Counted here are tens of thousands of clones, more than 75% occurring once; the ten biggest clones make up 30% to 40%. This clone was recorded only once. Its specificity is not known. Sequencing used PBMCs, obtained before any cancer treatment. The clonotype comes from a woman aged 40-69 years with stage II squamous cell lung carcinoma.

The CDR3 loop is CASSSDRVTRGKLFF. The CDR3 DNA is TGTGCCAGCAGCTCGGACAGGGTTACCCGGGGAAAACTGTTTTTT. V and J are TRBV7-9 and TRBJ1-4; 8 nucleotides match TRBD1. CDR3 length equals 15 residues. Germline CDR1 is SEHNR and CDR2 is FQNEAQ (reference sequence). Unmatched junction bases numbered 11, after V lost 4 bases and J lost 10 bases.